A single sample gave rise to the 29 T cell receptor beta chains below, sequenced in a study of cytomegalovirus exposure and HLA in healthy donors. TCRdb's copy holds only in-frame clones and misses some; the assay was immunoSEQ multiplex PCR. This sample has roughly 120,000 clones, with around 94% found just once. Sequenced input: PBMCs. These receptor sequences come from a woman aged 18-29 years in good health and CMV-seronegative.

This chain joins TRBV4-1 and TRBJ2-3; 8 bases are a match to TRBD2. From germline, CDR1 is MGHRA and CDR2 YSYEKL. This CDR3 has 16 residues. V dropped 1 base and J dropped 5; count of bases not matched to a gene: 8. This chain's CDR3 is CASSQGASGSGDTQYF. In DNA, the CDR3 is TGCGCCAGCAGCCAAGGGGCTAGCGGGTCTGGAGATACGCAGTATTTT.

As DNA, the CDR3 is TGCGCCAGCAGCTCGGGACACCCGAACACCGGGGAGCTGTTTTTT. It is translated as CASSSGHPNTGELFF. V and J are TRBV5-1 and TRBJ2-2; D perhaps matches TRBD1 (6 bases). Germline assignment: CDR1 SGHRS and CDR2 YFSETQ. The CDR3 consists of 15 residues. V gave up 3 bases and J gave up 0 bases, with 9 bases separating them.

V is TRBV15 and J is TRBJ2-3; TRBD1 matches 9 bases. CDR3 length: 19 residues. Germline CDR1 LNHNV, CDR2 YYDKDF (reference sequence). Trimming cost V 0 bases and J 6 bases; bases outside gene matches: 16. The CDR3 DNA sequence: TGTGCCACCAGCAGAGATCAGATTTCAACAGGGGGCCGATCGGATACGCAGTATTTT. Its translation: CATSRDQISTGGRSDTQYF.

The rearrangement links TRBV2 to TRBJ2-7, with D perhaps matching TRBD1 (5 bases). Trimming pared 5 bases from V and 6 bases from J, leaving 11 bases between. CDR1 and CDR2 from the germline V gene are SNHLY and FYNNEI. This CDR3 is built from 12 residues. The CDR3: CASSPQGGEQYF. In DNA form, the CDR3 reads TGTGCCAGCAGTCCTCAGGGCGGCGAGCAGTACTTC.

V is TRBV6-1 and J is TRBJ2-7, with D tentatively TRBD2 (6 bases). The CDR3 contains 14 residues. The ends were cut back, 11 bases at V and 2 bases at J, with 19 bases in the middle. Germline CDR1 MNHNS, CDR2 SASEGT. Here the CDR3 DNA reads TGTGCCTCTCCTGCCGGGACTCCTACCTACGAGCAGTACTTC. This encodes CASPAGTPTYEQYF.

The genes are TRBV7-9 and TRBJ1-2, with D maybe TRBD1 (5 bases). The CDR3 is 13 residues long. Trimming left V 1 base short and J 6 bases short, with 9 bases between. Per germline, CDR1 SEHNR and CDR2 FQNEAQ (reference sequence). The CDR3 nucleotides are TGTGCCAGCAGCTTAGTCAGGGCAGATGGCTACACCTTC. This translates into CASSLVRADGYTF.

This rearrangement joins TRBV13 to TRBJ1-1; 7 bases are a match to TRBD1. The CDR3 sequence is 16 residues long. V lost 8 bases and J lost 4; bases outside the gene matches: 16. Germline V gene data show CDR1 as PRHDT and CDR2 as FYEKMQ (reference sequence). CDR3 in DNA: TGTGCCAGCCGGAGAGGGGGCGCCGTGTTGAGCACTGAAGCTTTCTTT. Translation: CASRRGGAVLSTEAFF.

The rearrangement uses TRBV28 and TRBJ1-2, with D maybe TRBD1 (5 bases). Deletions cut 5 bases from V and 7 bases from J, with 11 bases between. Per the germline V gene, CDR1 is MDHEN and CDR2 is SYDVKM. The CDR3 has 12 residues. Here the CDR3 DNA reads TGTGCCAGCAGTCCATGGGGGGTTGGCTACACCTTC. Protein product: CASSPWGVGYTF.

The chain uses TRBV10-1 and TRBJ2-1, with 8 bases lining up with TRBD2. V trimming: 4 bases; J trimming: 1 base; junction bases outside the gene matches: 6. The length of the CDR3 is 16 residues. Germline V gene lookup returns CDR1 WNHNN and CDR2 SYGVQD (reference sequence). CDR3 amino acids: CASSAAGGGSYNEQFF. CDR3 nucleotide sequence: TGCGCCAGCAGTGCGGCGGGGGGAGGGTCCTACAATGAGCAGTTCTTC.

The gene calls are TRBV6-1 and TRBJ1-4; TRBD1 might be the D (5 bases). The V end was cut by 4 bases, the J end by 0 bases, with 15 bases between. The CDR3 covers 17 residues. Per germline, CDR1 MNHNS and CDR2 SASEGT. The CDR3 DNA sequence: TGTGCCAGCAGTGTTTATCTAGGGGCGGCAACTAATGAAAAACTGTTTTTT. As protein: CASSVYLGAATNEKLFF.

The genes are TRBV27 and TRBJ1-1, with D unresolved. The V and J ends lost 3 bases and 4 bases respectively, with 9 bases between them. The CDR3 is 13 residues long. Germline CDR1 is MNHEY and CDR2 is SMNVEV (reference sequence). Here the CDR3 DNA reads TGTGCCAGCAGTTTCCTGAGTGGCACTGAAGCTTTCTTT. It translates to CASSFLSGTEAFF.

In this sample, this clone turned up once. V is TRBV5-1 and J is TRBJ2-3, with 8 bases identical to TRBD2. Unmatched junction bases numbered 4, after V lost 0 bases and J lost 1 base. From germline, CDR1 is SGHRS and CDR2 YFSETQ. This CDR3 has 16 amino acids. The CDR3 DNA sequence: TGCGCCAGCAGCTTGGGGACTAGCATAGGCACAGATACGCAGTATTTT. Its translation: CASSLGTSIGTDTQYF.

The chain carries TRBV7-9 and TRBJ2-2; 9 nucleotides match TRBD1. The ends lost 6 bases at V and 6 bases at J; junction bases unmatched: 5. The CDR3 sequence is 14 residues long. Germline V gives CDR1 SEHNR, CDR2 FQNEAQ (reference sequence). In nucleotides, the CDR3 is TGTGCCAGCAGTTACCGACAGGGGGCCGGGGAGCTGTTTTTT. Protein product: CASSYRQGAGELFF.

J is TRBJ2-7 and V is TRBV6-1, with 10 bases matching TRBD1. The germline V gene has CDR1 MNHNS and CDR2 SASEGT. J gave up 1 base and V 8 bases, and 2 bases lay outside the gene matches. This CDR3 spans 13 amino acids. Written as DNA, the CDR3 is TGTGCCAGCTGGGACAGGGGATCCTACGAGCAGTACTTC. It codes for CASWDRGSYEQYF.

The V gene is TRBV4-1, the J gene TRBJ2-2, with unresolved D. The germline V gene encodes CDR1 MGHRA and CDR2 YSYEKL. The CDR3 sequence is 14 residues long. Between the trimmed V and J ends, which lost 1 base and 2 bases, there was a span of 5 bases. The CDR3 loop is CASSQGLNTGELFF. The CDR3 DNA follows: TGCGCCAGCAGCCAAGGACTTAACACCGGGGAGCTGTTTTTT.

This clone was observed a handful of times. This chain uses TRBV6-5 with TRBJ2-7; D call uncertain. Trimming removed 3 bases at V and 1 base at J, with 10 bases between. CDR3 size: 14 residues. Germline values: CDR1 MNHEY, CDR2 SVGAGI. This chain's CDR3 is CASSYYHKSYEQYF. The CDR3 DNA sequence: TGTGCCAGCAGTTATTATCACAAATCCTACGAGCAGTACTTC.

V gene TRBV30 combines with J gene TRBJ2-7; TRBD2 might be the D (6 bases). The CDR3 contains 15 residues. Trimming left V 2 bases short and J 4 bases short, with 18 bases between. The germline V gene encodes CDR1 GTSNPN and CDR2 SVGIG (reference sequence). The CDR3 region has the DNA TGTGCCTGGAGTTTGGGAGGTACATCGCTGTACGAGCAGTACTTC. Translating gives CAWSLGGTSLYEQYF.

This clone was found once. This chain uses TRBV9 with TRBJ2-3; the match to TRBD2 covers 11 bases. The germline gives CDR1 SGDLS, CDR2 YYNGEE. CDR3 length: 15 residues. Losses at the gene ends were 2 bases for V and 4 bases for J; bases not matched to a gene: 3. CDR3 sequence reads: CASSVTSGSADTQYF. CDR3 coding DNA: TGTGCCAGCAGCGTCACTAGCGGGAGTGCAGATACGCAGTATTTT.

The genes are TRBV2 and TRBJ2-7; TRBD2 aligns across 10 bases. Germline-derived CDR1 and CDR2 are SNHLY and FYNNEI. Unmatched junction bases numbered 3, after V lost 8 bases and J lost 2 bases. The CDR3 is 13 residues long. Here the CDR3 reads CASGLAGAYEQYF. DNA for the CDR3: TGTGCCAGCGGGCTAGCGGGAGCCTACGAGCAGTACTTC.

This sequence joins TRBV11-2 and TRBJ2-7; 8 bases agree with TRBD1. The CDR3 contains 15 residues. Germline loops: CDR1 SGHAT, CDR2 FQNNGV. V trimming: 5 bases; J trimming: 1 base; junction bases outside the gene matches: 7. CDR3 nucleotides: TGTGCCAGCAGCCACGTTTACAGGGGGTCCTACGAGCAGTACTTC. The encoded protein is CASSHVYRGSYEQYF.

The chain employs TRBV27 and TRBJ2-3, with D possibly being TRBD1 (6 bases). Germline-derived CDR1 and CDR2 are MNHEY and SMNVEV (reference sequence). The germline V and J ends were trimmed by 3 bases and 4 bases, with 17 bases remaining between them. The CDR3 totals 16 residues. The CDR3 loop is CASSFSGTRNADTQYF. The CDR3 DNA reads as TGTGCCAGCAGTTTCTCCGGGACAAGGAACGCAGATACGCAGTATTTT.

The chain joins TRBV10-2 to TRBJ1-5; D is possibly TRBD1 (5 bases). The CDR3 loop spans 15 amino acids. Germline CDR1 is WSHSY and CDR2 is SAAADI. Deletions cut 2 bases from V and 2 bases from J, with 10 bases between. The CDR3 protein is CASSEGWGGNQPQHF. The CDR3 DNA sequence: TGCGCCAGCAGTGAGGGTTGGGGGGGCAATCAGCCCCAGCATTTT.

The chain couples TRBV19 to TRBJ2-3; 12 positions agree with TRBD2. V was pared by 8 bases and J by 3 bases, with 6 bases of the junction left unmatched. Germline lookup yields CDR1 LNHDA and CDR2 SQIVND (reference sequence). The CDR3 totals 15 residues. This CDR3 reads CASRRLAGETDTQYF. The DNA for the CDR3 is TGTGCCAGTCGCAGACTAGCGGGGGAGACAGATACGCAGTATTTT.

V gene TRBV28 combines with J gene TRBJ1-2; 10 bases are shared with TRBD1. Germline values: CDR1 MDHEN, CDR2 SYDVKM. The CDR3 covers 15 residues. V was clipped by 5 bases and J by 8 bases; unmatched bases: 11. The CDR3 DNA reads TGTGCCAGCAGTACCCAGACAGGGGGCGCGGGGGGCTACACCTTC. Translation gives CASSTQTGGAGGYTF.

The chain combines TRBV6-1 with TRBJ1-2, with TRBD1 identical over 8 bases. The J segment lost 4 bases and the V segment lost 7 bases, leaving 5 bases of the junction unmatched. The CDR3 runs to 13 residues. Looked up from germline, CDR1 is MNHNS and CDR2 is SASEGT. CDR3 sequence: CASIAGGFYGYTF. The CDR3 region has the DNA TGTGCCAGCATAGCAGGGGGCTTCTATGGCTACACCTTC.

V is TRBV2 and J is TRBJ1-1, with D perhaps TRBD1 (6 bases). Germline V CDR1 and CDR2: SNHLY, FYNNEI. The CDR3 spans 14 residues. Trimming left V 4 bases short and J 3 bases short, with 12 bases between. As DNA, the CDR3 is TGTGCCAGCAGTGCCACAGGGATGGACACTGAAGCTTTCTTT. It translates to CASSATGMDTEAFF. Full variable domain (missing parts from reference TRBV2 and TRBJ1-1): EPEVTQTPSHQVTQMGQEVILRCVPISNHLYFYWYRQILGQKVEFLVSFYNNEISEKSEIFDDQFSVERPDGSNFTLKIRSTKLEDSAMYFCASSATGMDTEAFFGQGTRLTVV.

This chain uses TRBV7-9 with TRBJ2-1; the match to TRBD2 covers 13 bases. Germline V gene data show CDR1 as SEHNR and CDR2 as FQNEAQ (reference sequence). The CDR3 sequence is 16 residues long. Losses at the gene ends were 4 bases for V and 3 bases for J; bases not matched to a gene: 3. CDR3 in DNA: TGTGCCAGCAGCTCGAGGACTAGCGGGGGCTACAATGAGCAGTTCTTC. Translated: CASSSRTSGGYNEQFF.

This sequence joins TRBV5-1 and TRBJ2-5; TRBD2 matches 13 bases. There are 15 residues in the CDR3. Germline CDR1 and CDR2: SGHRS and YFSETQ. Trimming cost V 1 base and J 5 bases; bases outside gene matches: 2. For the CDR3, the DNA is TGCGCCAGCAGCTTGACTAGCGGGGGGGCCGAGACCCAGTACTTC. Its protein is CASSLTSGGAETQYF.

J is TRBJ1-6 and V is TRBV9, with a tentative D call TRBD1 (5 bases). The CDR3 sequence is 14 residues long. In germline, CDR1 is SGDLS, CDR2 YYNGEE. V was pared by 2 bases and J by 10 bases, with 13 bases between. The CDR3 protein is CASSVAGGGSPLHF. The DNA of the CDR3 is TGTGCCAGCAGCGTGGCCGGGGGTGGGTCACCCCTCCACTTT. Complete variable domain (other parts from reference TRBV9 and TRBJ1-6): DSGVTQTPKHLITATGQRVTLRCSPRSGDLSVYWYQQSLDQGLQFLIQYYNGEERAKGNILERFSAQQFPDLHSELNLSSLELGDSALYFCASSVAGGGSPLHFGNGTRLTVT.